The source of this T cell receptor beta chain is a study of OX40 agonist ivuxolimab in advanced cancers. Produced via immunoSEQ multiplex PCR; TCRdb's table is partial and in-frame only. The sample includes about 48,000 clones, around nine tenths of them seen just once. The timepoints at which blood was sampled were baseline, cycle 4 day 1, and cycle 7 day 1. V lost 1 base to trimming and J lost 1 base, with 4 bases between them. Germline-derived CDR1 and CDR2 are SGHNT and YENEEA. The CDR3 has 13 amino acids. The sequenced sample was CD4+ or CD8+ T cells sorted from blood, obtained in a trial of the OX40 agonist ivuxolimab. This rearrangement joins TRBV11-3 to TRBJ2-5, with D hard to call. The receptor comes from an adult with an advanced solid tumor such as melanoma, head and neck, liver or kidney cancer. The CDR3 DNA is TGTGCCAGCAGCTTAGGGACCCAAGAGACCCAGTACTTC. The encoded protein is CASSLGTQETQYF.